The rows below give T cell receptor beta chains drawn from one sample of a study of blood T cell repertoires in COVID-19. TCRdb keeps only in-frame clones here, not all; method: immunoSEQ multiplex PCR. The sample consists of around 130,000 clones, 80% to 90% of them appearing once. The sequencing sample was made of peripheral blood. Receptors were obtained from a man between 40 and 49 years old with acute or convalescent COVID-19. Both conserved end residues are part of each CDR3. Each record gives: J gene, clone size, D gene, V gene, CDR3 protein, CDR3 DNA. The D gene is left open where the match is weak. Some rows have no size entry. The others give once, few or many, or a class for an expanded clone.

j_gene: TRBJ2-1
abundance: -
d_gene: TRBD2
v_gene: TRBV9
CDR3aa: CASSVAGLAVYNEQFF
CDR3nt: TGTGCCAGCAGCGTAGCCGGTCTAGCGGTCTACAATGAGCAGTTCTTC

j_gene: TRBJ1-5
abundance: -
d_gene: -
v_gene: TRBV5-1
CDR3aa: CASSLSGGSNQPQHF
CDR3nt: TGCGCCAGCAGCTTGTCCGGGGGTAGCAATCAGCCCCAGCATTTT

j_gene: TRBJ1-3
abundance: -
d_gene: -
v_gene: TRBV3-1/TRBV3-2
CDR3aa: CASSQDPATLSSGNTIYF
CDR3nt: TGTGCCAGCAGCCAAGATCCCGCCACCCTGAGCTCTGGAAACACCATATATTTT

j_gene: TRBJ2-1
abundance: -
d_gene: -
v_gene: TRBV29-1
CDR3aa: CSALNSYNEQFF
CDR3nt: TGCAGCGCTTTAAATAGCTACAATGAGCAGTTCTTC

j_gene: TRBJ2-1
abundance: -
d_gene: -
v_gene: TRBV15
CDR3aa: CATSMERLSSYNEQFF
CDR3nt: TGTGCCACCAGCATGGAGCGCCTTAGCTCCTACAATGAGCAGTTCTTC

j_gene: TRBJ1-6
abundance: once
d_gene: TRBD1
v_gene: TRBV18
CDR3aa: CASSPGTGVSPLHF
CDR3nt: TGTGCCAGCTCACCCGGGACAGGGGTTTCACCCCTCCACTTT

j_gene: TRBJ1-5
abundance: -
d_gene: -
v_gene: TRBV5-6
CDR3aa: CASSLRGGTLNQPQHF
CDR3nt: TGTGCCAGCAGCCTCCGCGGAGGGACTCTTAATCAGCCCCAGCATTTT

j_gene: TRBJ1-2
abundance: -
d_gene: -
v_gene: TRBV5-4
CDR3aa: CASSYGTKGYGYTF
CDR3nt: TGTGCCAGCAGCTATGGGACAAAAGGCTATGGCTACACCTTC

j_gene: TRBJ2-7
abundance: -
d_gene: TRBD2
v_gene: TRBV15
CDR3aa: CATSRDGGSRNEQYF
CDR3nt: TGTGCCACCAGCAGAGATGGCGGGAGCCGAAACGAGCAGTACTTC

j_gene: TRBJ2-3
abundance: -
d_gene: TRBD2
v_gene: TRBV6-6
CDR3aa: CASRKTSGRGGDTQYF
CDR3nt: TGTGCCAGCAGGAAAACTAGCGGGAGGGGGGGGGATACGCAGTATTTT

j_gene: TRBJ1-3
abundance: -
d_gene: -
v_gene: TRBV30
CDR3aa: CAWSQGRYGNTIYF
CDR3nt: TGTGCCTGGAGTCAGGGGCGGTATGGAAACACCATATATTTT

j_gene: TRBJ1-1
abundance: -
d_gene: -
v_gene: TRBV3-1/TRBV3-2
CDR3aa: CASSPPGGERNTEAFF
CDR3nt: TGTGCCAGCAGCCCCCCGGGGGGGGAGAGGAACACTGAAGCTTTCTTT

j_gene: TRBJ2-3
abundance: -
d_gene: -
v_gene: TRBV2
CDR3aa: CASNRDSHTDTQYF
CDR3nt: TGTGCCAGCAACCGGGACTCGCACACAGATACGCAGTATTTT

j_gene: TRBJ1-4
abundance: -
d_gene: -
v_gene: TRBV27
CDR3aa: CASSGLQGSEKLFF
CDR3nt: TGTGCCAGCAGTGGTCTGCAGGGTAGCGAAAAACTGTTTTTT

j_gene: TRBJ1-5
abundance: -
d_gene: -
v_gene: TRBV6-5
CDR3aa: CASRGTSSNQPQHF
CDR3nt: TGTGCCAGCAGGGGAACTAGTAGCAATCAGCCCCAGCATTTT

j_gene: TRBJ1-1
abundance: -
d_gene: TRBD1
v_gene: TRBV30
CDR3aa: CAWTRQGNTEAFF
CDR3nt: TGTGCCTGGACCCGACAGGGGAACACTGAAGCTTTCTTT

j_gene: TRBJ2-2
abundance: once
d_gene: -
v_gene: TRBV4-1
CDR3aa: CASSQGGERRGTGELFF
CDR3nt: TGCGCCAGCAGCCAAGGAGGGGAGAGGAGGGGCACCGGGGAGCTGTTTTTT

j_gene: TRBJ1-5
abundance: -
d_gene: -
v_gene: TRBV19
CDR3aa: CASSISGGSNSNQPQHF
CDR3nt: TGTGCCAGTAGTATTTCGGGAGGCAGTAATAGCAATCAGCCCCAGCATTTT

j_gene: TRBJ1-3
abundance: -
d_gene: -
v_gene: TRBV5-4
CDR3aa: CASSSEVGGRSGNTIYF
CDR3nt: TGTGCCAGCAGCTCGGAGGTCGGGGGGCGATCTGGAAACACCATATATTTT

j_gene: TRBJ2-7
abundance: -
d_gene: TRBD1
v_gene: TRBV11-1
CDR3aa: CASSIGTATTYEQYF
CDR3nt: TGTGCCAGCAGCATCGGGACAGCAACCACCTACGAGCAGTACTTC

j_gene: TRBJ1-2
abundance: -
d_gene: -
v_gene: TRBV10-3
CDR3aa: CAIRGLQGAGYTF
CDR3nt: TGTGCCATCAGGGGGTTACAGGGCGCTGGCTACACCTTC

j_gene: TRBJ1-6
abundance: -
d_gene: -
v_gene: TRBV5-1
CDR3aa: CASSGSSAYNSPLHF
CDR3nt: TGCGCCAGCAGCGGGAGTTCCGCCTATAATTCACCCCTCCACTTT

j_gene: TRBJ2-7
abundance: -
d_gene: TRBD2
v_gene: TRBV7-8
CDR3aa: CASSGLAGGGEQYF
CDR3nt: TGTGCCAGCAGCGGTCTAGCGGGAGGTGGCGAGCAGTACTTC

j_gene: TRBJ1-6
abundance: -
d_gene: TRBD1
v_gene: TRBV15
CDR3aa: CATSRGQGKSPLHF
CDR3nt: TGTGCCACCAGCAGAGGACAGGGAAAATCACCCCTCCACTTT

j_gene: TRBJ1-1
abundance: -
d_gene: -
v_gene: TRBV14
CDR3aa: CASSRVGANTEAFF
CDR3nt: TGTGCCAGCAGCCGGGTAGGGGCGAACACTGAAGCTTTCTTT

j_gene: TRBJ1-2
abundance: -
d_gene: -
v_gene: TRBV6-5
CDR3aa: CAIQGVNSAYGYTF
CDR3nt: TGTGCCATCCAGGGTGTCAATTCGGCCTATGGCTACACCTTC

j_gene: TRBJ1-1
abundance: -
d_gene: -
v_gene: TRBV27
CDR3aa: CASSPVEGGGTEAFF
CDR3nt: TGTGCCAGCAGTCCAGTGGAAGGAGGAGGGACTGAAGCTTTCTTT

j_gene: TRBJ1-5
abundance: once
d_gene: TRBD1
v_gene: TRBV6-1
CDR3aa: CASSEAPGQHSNQPQHF
CDR3nt: TGTGCCAGCAGTGAAGCTCCGGGACAGCATAGCAATCAGCCCCAGCATTTT

j_gene: TRBJ2-7
abundance: -
d_gene: TRBD1
v_gene: TRBV5-1
CDR3aa: CASSLAATGLGSSEQYF
CDR3nt: TGCGCCAGCAGCTTGGCCGCGACAGGGTTAGGATCCTCCGAGCAGTACTTC

j_gene: TRBJ2-1
abundance: -
d_gene: -
v_gene: TRBV5-6
CDR3aa: CASSGGKSSYNEQFF
CDR3nt: TGTGCCAGCAGCGGGGGGAAGAGCTCCTACAATGAGCAGTTCTTC

j_gene: TRBJ2-1
abundance: -
d_gene: -
v_gene: TRBV3-1/TRBV3-2
CDR3aa: CASSQDPRLNEQFF
CDR3nt: TGTGCCAGCAGCCAAGATCCGCGCCTCAATGAGCAGTTCTTC

j_gene: TRBJ1-5
abundance: -
d_gene: -
v_gene: TRBV28
CDR3aa: CASSLAGAYNQPQHF
CDR3nt: TGTGCCAGCAGTTTGGCAGGGGCGTATAATCAGCCCCAGCATTTT

j_gene: TRBJ1-2
abundance: -
d_gene: -
v_gene: TRBV3-1/TRBV3-2
CDR3aa: CASSQLQGQRYGYTF
CDR3nt: TGTGCCAGCAGCCAACTCCAGGGGCAAAGATATGGCTACACCTTC

j_gene: TRBJ2-7
abundance: -
d_gene: -
v_gene: TRBV29-1
CDR3aa: CSVLQGTGFGSSYEQYF
CDR3nt: TGCAGCGTTCTTCAGGGGACCGGGTTTGGTTCCTCCTACGAGCAGTACTTC